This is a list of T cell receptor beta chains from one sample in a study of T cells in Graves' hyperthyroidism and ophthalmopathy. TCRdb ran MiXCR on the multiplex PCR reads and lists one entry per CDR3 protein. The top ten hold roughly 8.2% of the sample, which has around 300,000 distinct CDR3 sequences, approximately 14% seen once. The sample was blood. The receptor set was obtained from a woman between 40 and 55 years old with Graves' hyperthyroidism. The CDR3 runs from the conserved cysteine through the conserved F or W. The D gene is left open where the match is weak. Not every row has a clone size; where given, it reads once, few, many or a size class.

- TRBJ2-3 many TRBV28 TGTGCCAGCAGTCCCGGGACACCAACAGATACGCAGTATTTT CASSPGTPTDTQYF
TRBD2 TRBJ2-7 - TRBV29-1 TGCAGCGTAGTAGCGGGAGCTTTATCCGAGCAGTACTTC CSVVAGALSEQYF
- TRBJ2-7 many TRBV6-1 TGTGCCAGCAGTTACGAGGGGGGGGCCCTTTACGAGCAGTACTTC CASSYEGGALYEQYF
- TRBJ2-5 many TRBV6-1 TGTGCCAGCAGTTCCCAGGGGTTTGTGATCGAGACCCAGTACTTC CASSSQGFVIETQYF
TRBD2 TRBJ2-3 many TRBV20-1 TGCAGTGCTACCCTAGCGGGGGGGCAGTATTTT CSATLAGGQYF
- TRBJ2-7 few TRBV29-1 TGCAGCGCTGAGACAGACTCCTACGAGCAGTACTTC CSAETDSYEQYF
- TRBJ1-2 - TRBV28 TGTGCCAGCAGTTCTACAGGGTACGGTGGCTACACCTTC CASSSTGYGGYTF
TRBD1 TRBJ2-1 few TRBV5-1 TGCGCCAGCACGCCAAGGCCATCGGGACAGGGGATGGATGAGCAGTTCTTC CASTPRPSGQGMDEQFF
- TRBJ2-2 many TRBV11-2 TGTGCCAGCAGCTTGTACGCCCCGAACACCGGGGAGCTGTTTTTT CASSLYAPNTGELFF
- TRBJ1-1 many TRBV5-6 TGTGCCAGCAGCGGGGATACAGGGTTAATGGCTGAAGCTTTCTTT CASSGDTGLMAEAFF
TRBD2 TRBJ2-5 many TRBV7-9 TGTGCCAGCAGCTTACTACAGACTAGCGCAGAGACCCAGTACTTC CASSLLQTSAETQYF
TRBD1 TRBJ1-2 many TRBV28 TGTGCCAGCACCGCTGAATGGGACAGGGTCTTGGGCAACTATGGCTACACCTTC CASTAEWDRVLGNYGYTF
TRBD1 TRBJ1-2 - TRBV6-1 TGTGCCATCAGGGGGACAGGGGGCGGACTCGATGGCTACACCTTC CAIRGTGGGLDGYTF
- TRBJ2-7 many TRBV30 TGTGCCTGGGGGGGGTCCTACGAGCAGTACTTC CAWGGSYEQYF
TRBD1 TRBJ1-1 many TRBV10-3 TGTGCCATCAAGACGGGACAGACCACTGAAGCTTTCTTT CAIKTGQTTEAFF
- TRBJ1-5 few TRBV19 TGTGCCAGTAGTGCAGGGAAGGGTCAGCCCCAGCATTTT CASSAGKGQPQHF